This TCR beta chain was profiled in a study of T-cell memory formation after mild COVID-19. The wider study: Largely donor-specific sequence clusters came from a couple of donors. Study conclusions and caveats: Mostly located in CM and EM were contracting CD4+ clones, with contracting CD8+ clones located in EMRA. The authors did not confirm SARS-CoV-2 specificity of second-wave clones peaking day 37.

Constant-segment primers were used for 5'RACE, and the resulting TCR alpha and TCR beta cDNA libraries carried sample barcodes and UMIs. TCRdb redid the calling of the 5' RACE reads with MiXCR, one entry per CDR3 protein. The table includes hundreds of thousands of distinct CDR3 sequences, around 15% detected once. Note on this clonotype: Antigen unknown.

This CDR3 spans 17 amino acids. The germline CDR1 and CDR2 sequences are LGHNA and YSLEER. Trimming stripped 3 bases from V and 0 bases from J, with 16 bases between. The sequence came from a man between 18 and 35 years old who had mild COVID-19 (a few samples of this study predate the infection). Cell type and time point are not known. The J gene is TRBJ2-3, the V gene TRBV4-3; a weak D match, TRBD2 (5 bases). The sample taken for sequencing was PBMCs or a T cell subset sorted from them (not recorded which). The CDR3 DNA is TGCGCCAGCAGCCAGACCCCCGGGGTAATTAGCACAGATACGCAGTATTTT. It encodes CASSQTPGVISTDTQYF.